The next 25 T cell receptor beta chains were all read from a single sample in a study of T cells expressing NK-cell markers. TCRdb re-called the 5' RACE reads; one entry per CDR3 protein, DNA not given. This sample's table has 400,000 to 500,000 distinct CDR3 sequences. Sequencing was carried out using blood T cells: a sorted CD56 or NKG2C T cell subset, CD4+ or CD8+ T cells, or bulk PBMC T cells (not recorded which). These TCRs come from a woman between 18 and 69 years old in good health.

The V and J genes are TRBV25-1 and TRBJ1-2. CDR1 and CDR2 from the germline V gene are MGHDK and SYGVNS. This CDR3 comprises 15 residues. CDR3 loop: CASSEGGRVNYGYTF.

Here the CDR3 reads CASRRDNTVQYF. The chain employs TRBV7-2 and TRBJ2-7; as DNA is missing, the TRBD1 call by TCRdb cannot be tested. The CDR3 runs to 12 residues. Germline-derived CDR1 and CDR2 are SGHTA and FQGNSA.

The genes are TRBV27 and TRBJ2-3; TCRdb's D gene call, TRBD1, goes unchecked for lack of DNA. In germline, CDR1 is MNHEY, CDR2 SMNVEV (reference sequence). The CDR3 sequence is 16 residues long. The CDR3 reads CASSSQLRGSLGTQYF.

The rearrangement joins TRBV7-3 to TRBJ2-5; absent DNA, TCRdb's TRBD1 call cannot be checked. The CDR3 is 13 residues long. Germline V gene sequence: CDR1 SGHTA, CDR2 FQGTGA. CDR3 protein: CASSRDRVESQYF.

The gene calls are TRBV4-3 and TRBJ2-1; there is no DNA to check the TCRdb D call of TRBD2. Germline CDR1 is LGHNA and CDR2 is YSLEER. The CDR3 contains 15 residues. CDR3 protein: CASSQVRLGRNEQFF.

This chain joins TRBV7-9 and TRBJ2-3. This CDR3 has 15 residues. The germline V gene has CDR1 SEHNR and CDR2 FQNEAQ (reference sequence). CDR3 sequence: CASSLETSSTDTQYF. Full variable domain (missing parts from reference TRBV7-9 and TRBJ2-3): DTGVSQNPRHKITKRGQNVTFRCDPISEHNRLYWYRQTLGQGPEFLTYFQNEAQLEKSRLLSDRFSAERPKGSFSTLEIQRTEQGDSAMYLCASSLETSSTDTQYFGPGTRLTVL.

This rearrangement joins TRBV5-1 to TRBJ1-2. Germline V lookup: CDR1 SGHRS, CDR2 YFSETQ. CDR3 length equals 18 residues. Here the CDR3 reads CASSLAYSVGLGNYGYTF.

CDR3 sequence reads: CASSYSSRSGANVLTF. The chain combines TRBV6-5 with TRBJ2-6. The CDR3 covers 16 residues. The germline V gene has CDR1 MNHEY and CDR2 SVGAGI.

The chain couples TRBV5-1 to TRBJ2-7; the D call from TCRdb, TRBD2, cannot be confirmed without DNA. CDR1 is SGHRS, CDR2 YFSETQ, per germline. This CDR3 comprises 16 residues. The CDR3 sequence: CASSHFTGGEAYEQYF.

The CDR3 spells CASSRQGAGTDTQYF. The chain recombines TRBV6-1 with TRBJ2-3; there is no DNA to check the TCRdb D call of TRBD1. The CDR3 covers 15 residues. Germline V gene sequence: CDR1 MNHNS, CDR2 SASEGT.

The chain carries TRBV25-1 and TRBJ1-2; TCRdb selects TRBD1, and the lack of DNA leaves this call unchecked. CDR1 and CDR2 (germline): MGHDK, SYGVNS. The CDR3 is 16 residues long. Here the CDR3 reads CASSEGQGVYRYGYTF.

The J gene is TRBJ1-1, the V gene TRBV5-4. Per the germline V gene, CDR1 is SGHNT and CDR2 is YYREEE (reference sequence). This CDR3 has 12 residues. The CDR3 loop is CASSLDQKGAFF.

This chain links TRBV6-5 with TRBJ2-2; TCRdb names TRBD1, which stays unverified in the absence of DNA. The V gene's germline CDR1 is MNHEY and CDR2 SVGAGI. CDR3 length equals 17 residues. CDR3 in amino acids: CASSFTRGQGLTGELFF.

The chain has TRBV7-3 and TRBJ2-6; TCRdb's D call, TRBD1, is unchecked because there is no DNA. Germline V gene sequence: CDR1 SGHTA, CDR2 FQGTGA. The CDR3 consists of 16 residues. The chain's CDR3 is CASSWKGGPGANVLTF.

The V call is TRBV7-3, the J call TRBJ2-5; TCRdb lists TRBD1, though no DNA is available to test this call. Looked up from germline, CDR1 is SGHTA and CDR2 is FQGTGA. The CDR3 is 14 residues long. The CDR3 reads CASSFGGDQETQYF.

The CDR3 reads CASSSTSGRAGDTQYF. The rearrangement links TRBV7-2 to TRBJ2-3; the D gene TCRdb calls, TRBD2, cannot be checked with no DNA. From germline, CDR1 is SGHTA and CDR2 FQGNSA. The CDR3 extends over 16 amino acids.

The V gene is TRBV5-5, the J gene TRBJ1-4; checking the TCRdb D call of TRBD1 is not possible without DNA. The CDR3 runs to 16 residues. Germline-derived CDR1 and CDR2 are SGHKS and YYEKEE (reference sequence). CDR3 sequence reads: CASSLGRGAVAEKLFF.

CDR3 sequence reads: CASSLGVGTRQETQYF. The chain combines TRBV7-2 with TRBJ2-5; the D call of TRBD2 rests on TCRdb alone, since no DNA is present to check it. Germline V gene data show CDR1 as SGHTA and CDR2 as FQGNSA. CDR3 size: 16 residues.

The chain joins TRBV29-1 to TRBJ2-4; as DNA is missing, the TRBD1 call by TCRdb cannot be tested. The CDR3 is 12 amino acids. The germline gives CDR1 SQVTM, CDR2 ANQGSEA. The CDR3 loop is CSARQGGNIQYF.

The chain has TRBV6-1 and TRBJ1-5; TCRdb lists TRBD1, though no DNA is available to test this call. This CDR3 has 15 amino acids. Germline V gene lookup returns CDR1 MNHNS and CDR2 SASEGT. The CDR3 spells CASRPGTAGNQPQHF.

The V gene is TRBV7-3, the J gene TRBJ1-1; TCRdb lists TRBD1, though no DNA is available to test this call. This CDR3 is 16 amino acids long. Per germline, CDR1 SGHTA and CDR2 FQGTGA. CDR3 sequence reads: CASSLSGAGGYTEAFF.

The chain uses TRBV18 and TRBJ1-1. Germline-derived CDR1 and CDR2 are KGHSH and LQKENI. CDR3 length: 16 amino acids. The CDR3 protein is CASSPVAAAYGTEAFF.

V usage is TRBV18 and J usage is TRBJ2-2; TCRdb picks TRBD2, but there is no DNA to check that call. This CDR3 is 14 amino acids long. Germline CDR1 KGHSH, CDR2 LQKENI. The CDR3 spells CASSGLGDTGELFF. Variable domain in full (rest from reference TRBV18 and TRBJ2-2): NAGVMQNPRHLVRRRGQEARLRCSPMKGHSHVYWYRQLPEEGLKFMVYLQKENIIDESGMPKERFSAEFPKEGPSILRIQQVVRGDSAAYFCASSGLGDTGELFFGEGSRLTVL.

V usage is TRBV27 and J usage is TRBJ2-1; without DNA, the TCRdb call of TRBD2 cannot be checked. The germline gives CDR1 MNHEY, CDR2 SMNVEV (reference sequence). CDR3 length: 15 residues. CDR3 residues: CASRAPGPSYNEQFF.

The gene calls are TRBV20-1 and TRBJ2-5; there is no DNA to check the TCRdb D call of TRBD2. Germline assignment: CDR1 DFQATT and CDR2 SNEGSKA (reference sequence). The CDR3 extends over 15 amino acids. The CDR3 loop reads CSARGLAGTQETQYF.